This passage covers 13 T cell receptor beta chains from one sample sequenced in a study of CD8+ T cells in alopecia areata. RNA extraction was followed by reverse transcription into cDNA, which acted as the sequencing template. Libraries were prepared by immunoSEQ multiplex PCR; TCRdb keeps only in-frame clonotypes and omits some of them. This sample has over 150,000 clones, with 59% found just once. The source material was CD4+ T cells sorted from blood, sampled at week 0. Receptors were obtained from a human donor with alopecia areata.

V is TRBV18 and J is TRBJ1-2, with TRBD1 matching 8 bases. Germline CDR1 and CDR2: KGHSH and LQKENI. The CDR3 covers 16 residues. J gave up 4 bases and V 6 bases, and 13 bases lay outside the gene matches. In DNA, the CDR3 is TGTGCCAGCTCCCGAGAAGGACAGGGTGGGACCTATGGCTACACCTTC. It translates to CASSREGQGGTYGYTF.

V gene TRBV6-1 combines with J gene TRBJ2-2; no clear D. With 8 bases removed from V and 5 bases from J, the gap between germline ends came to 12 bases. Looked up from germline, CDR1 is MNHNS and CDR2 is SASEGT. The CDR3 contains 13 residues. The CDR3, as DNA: TGTGCCAGCTGTCCGACTCAGACCGGGGAGCTGTTTTTT. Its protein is CASCPTQTGELFF.

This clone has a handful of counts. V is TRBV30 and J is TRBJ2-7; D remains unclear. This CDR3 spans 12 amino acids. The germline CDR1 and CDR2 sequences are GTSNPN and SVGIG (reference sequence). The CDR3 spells CASGPAPYEQYF. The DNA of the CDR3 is TGTGCTTCCGGACCGGCTCCCTACGAGCAGTACTTC.

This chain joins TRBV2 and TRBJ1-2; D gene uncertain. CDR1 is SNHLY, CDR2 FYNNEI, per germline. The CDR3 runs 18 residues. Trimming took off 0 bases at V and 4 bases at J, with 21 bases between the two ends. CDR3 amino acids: CASSEARSSDVYLYGYTF. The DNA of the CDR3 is TGTGCCAGCAGTGAAGCGCGCTCCTCGGATGTTTACCTCTATGGCTACACCTTC. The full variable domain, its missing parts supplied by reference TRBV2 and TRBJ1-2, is EPEVTQTPSHQVTQMGQEVILRCVPISNHLYFYWYRQILGQKVEFLVSFYNNEISEKSEIFDDQFSVERPDGSNFTLKIRSTKLEDSAMYFCASSEARSSDVYLYGYTFGSGTRLTVV.

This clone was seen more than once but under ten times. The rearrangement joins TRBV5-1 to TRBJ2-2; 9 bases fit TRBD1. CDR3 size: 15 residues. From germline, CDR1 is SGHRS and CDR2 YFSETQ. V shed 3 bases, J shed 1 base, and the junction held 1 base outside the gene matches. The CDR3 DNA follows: TGCGCCAGCAGCTGGGGACAGGGGAACACCGGGGAGCTGTTTTTT. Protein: CASSWGQGNTGELFF.

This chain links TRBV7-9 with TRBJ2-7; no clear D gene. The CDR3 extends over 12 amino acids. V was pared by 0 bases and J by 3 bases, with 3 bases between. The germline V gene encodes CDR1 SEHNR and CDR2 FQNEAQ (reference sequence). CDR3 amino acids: CASSLAYYEQYF. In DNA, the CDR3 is TGTGCCAGCAGCTTAGCCTACTACGAGCAGTACTTC.

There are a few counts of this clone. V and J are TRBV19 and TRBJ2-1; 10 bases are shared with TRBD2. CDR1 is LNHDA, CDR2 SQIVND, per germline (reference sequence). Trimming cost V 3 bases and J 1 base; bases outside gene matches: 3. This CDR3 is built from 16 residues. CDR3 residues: CASSIVAGGSYNEQFF. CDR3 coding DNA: TGTGCCAGTAGTATTGTAGCGGGGGGATCCTACAATGAGCAGTTCTTC. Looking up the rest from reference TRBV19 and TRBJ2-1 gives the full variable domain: DGGITQSPKYLFRKEGQNVTLSCEQNLNHDAMYWYRQDPGQGLRLIYYSQIVNDFQKGDIAEGYSVSREKKESFPLTVTSAQKNPTAFYLCASSIVAGGSYNEQFFGPGTRLTVL.

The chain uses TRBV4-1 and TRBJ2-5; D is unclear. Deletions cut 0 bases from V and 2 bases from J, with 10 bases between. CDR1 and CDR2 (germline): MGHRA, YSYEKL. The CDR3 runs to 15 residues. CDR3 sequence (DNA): TGCGCCAGCAGCCAAGAAGGGTTCACTCAAGAGACCCAGTACTTC. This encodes CASSQEGFTQETQYF.

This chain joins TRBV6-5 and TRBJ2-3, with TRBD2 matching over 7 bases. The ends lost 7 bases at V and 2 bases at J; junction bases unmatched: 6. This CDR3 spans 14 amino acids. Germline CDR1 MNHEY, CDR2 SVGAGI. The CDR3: CASNPGTITDTQYF. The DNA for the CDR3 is TGTGCCAGCAACCCCGGGACTATCACAGATACGCAGTATTTT.

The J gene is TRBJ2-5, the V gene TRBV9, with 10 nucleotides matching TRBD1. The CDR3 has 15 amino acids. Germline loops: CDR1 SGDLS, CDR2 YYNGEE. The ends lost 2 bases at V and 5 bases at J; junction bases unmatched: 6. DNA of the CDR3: TGTGCCAGCAGCGTCACCCCGGGACAGGGGGAGACCCAGTACTTC. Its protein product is CASSVTPGQGETQYF.

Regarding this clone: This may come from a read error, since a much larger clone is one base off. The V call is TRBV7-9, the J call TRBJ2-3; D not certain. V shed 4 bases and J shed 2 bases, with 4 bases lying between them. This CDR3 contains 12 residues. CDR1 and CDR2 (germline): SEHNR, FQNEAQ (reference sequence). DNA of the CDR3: TGTGCCAGCAGCTCTAACACAGATACGCAGTATTTT. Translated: CASSSNTDTQYF.

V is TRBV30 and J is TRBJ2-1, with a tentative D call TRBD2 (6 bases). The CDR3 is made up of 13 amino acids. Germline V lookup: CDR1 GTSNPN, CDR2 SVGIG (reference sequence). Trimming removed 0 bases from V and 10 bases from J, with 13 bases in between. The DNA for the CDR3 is TGTGCCTGGAGTGTACTAGGAGGGCGCGAGCAGTTCTTC. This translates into CAWSVLGGREQFF.

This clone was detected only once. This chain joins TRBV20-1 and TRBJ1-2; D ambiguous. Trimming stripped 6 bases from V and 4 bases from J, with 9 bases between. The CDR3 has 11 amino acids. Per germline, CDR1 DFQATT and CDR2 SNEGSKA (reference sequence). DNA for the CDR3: TGCAGTGCGGGGTCGGGCTATGGCTACACCTTC. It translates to CSAGSGYGYTF.